What follows is one T cell receptor (beta chain) and its context. Profiling relied on immunoSEQ multiplex PCR, and the TCRdb table lists in-frame clones only, not all of them. In total, the table holds about 190,000 clones. The sample belongs to a study of control samples from healthy donors and cancer patients. This CDR3 spans 15 amino acids. With V trimmed by 6 bases and J by 5 bases, 12 bases remained unmatched. Germline V lookup: CDR1 MDHEN, CDR2 SYDVKM. The chain joins TRBV28 to TRBJ2-7; TRBD1 aligns across 8 bases. The receptor was derived from a woman between 25 and 40 years old in good health. Material: blood. The CDR3 DNA reads TGTGCCAGCAGCGCCCCCGGGACAGGCAGCCACGAGCAGTACTTC. This codes for CASSAPGTGSHEQYF.